The 32 T cell receptor beta chains in this list originate from one sample, sequenced in a study of blood T cells in healthy people across ages. A sample-barcoded 5' primer and a J-beta primer mix were used in a second PCR of roughly 7 to 11 cycles. TCRdb re-analysed the 5' RACE reads in MiXCR, keeping a single row per CDR3 protein. The data hold about 700,000 distinct CDR3 sequences, with 32% observed a single time. The sequenced sample was blood. The receptors were gathered from a woman older than 75 in good health.

This clonotype occurred once. The chain uses TRBV20-1 and TRBJ2-3, with 10 bases aligning to TRBD2. Trimming removed 6 bases from V and 2 bases from J; junction bases left unmatched: 5. CDR1 and CDR2 (germline): DFQATT, SNEGSKA (reference sequence). This CDR3 has 14 residues. The CDR3 region has the DNA TGCAGTGCGTGTCTAGCGGGGGACACAGATACGCAGTATTTT. Its protein product is CSACLAGDTDTQYF.

This clonotype has a count of ten or more. In DNA, the CDR3 is TGCAGCGTCGTAGCGGGGGGCTACGAGCAGTACTTC. Its protein is CSVVAGGYEQYF. This chain connects TRBV29-1 to TRBJ2-7; TRBD2 agrees at 10 bases. Germline CDR1 SQVTM, CDR2 ANQGSEA. This CDR3 is built from 12 residues. The V segment lost 6 bases and the J segment 3 bases; nucleotides outside the gene matches: 2.

This chain uses TRBV20-1 with TRBJ2-7, with TRBD2 matching 9 bases. Germline assignment: CDR1 DFQATT and CDR2 SNEGSKA (reference sequence). The CDR3 covers 15 residues. The V and J ends lost 1 base and 1 base, in that order; junction bases with no gene match: 5. DNA of the CDR3: TGCAGTGCTAGAGTTACTAGCGGGCTATCCTACGAGCAGTACTTC. It specifies CSARVTSGLSYEQYF.

This clonotype was counted ten times or more. This chain links TRBV4-2 with TRBJ2-1, with 8 bases that match TRBD2. The CDR3 runs to 14 residues. Germline values: CDR1 LGHNA, CDR2 YNFKEQ. With 0 bases clipped from V and 10 bases from J, the junction kept 5 bases outside the gene matches. The CDR3 nucleotides read TGTGCCAGCAGCCAAGATCGTGTAGCGGGGGAGCAGTTCTTC. Its protein is CASSQDRVAGEQFF.

Points on this clonotype: A much larger clone sits a single nucleotide away, making a read error possible. This chain joins TRBV12-3 or TRBV12-4 and TRBJ2-5; D perhaps matches TRBD2 (5 bases). TRBJ2-1 explains the end of the DNA better; the J call may be wrong. This CDR3 has 12 amino acids. CDR3 in amino acids: CASSLIGETQFF. As DNA, the CDR3 is TGTGCCAGCAGTTTAATCGGGGAGACCCAGTTCTTC.

This chain connects TRBV20-1 to TRBJ2-5; D is possibly TRBD2 (6 bases). Trimming stripped 5 bases from V and 1 base from J, with 17 bases between. The CDR3 is made up of 15 amino acids. The V gene's germline CDR1 is DFQATT and CDR2 SNEGSKA (reference sequence). CDR3: CSAPVRRGSQETQYF. The CDR3 DNA is TGCAGTGCTCCCGTTCGGCGGGGAAGCCAAGAGACCCAGTACTTC.

This chain joins TRBV18 and TRBJ1-6; weak D call: TRBD1 (5 bases). This CDR3 is 15 amino acids long. CDR1 is KGHSH and CDR2 is LQKENI in the germline V gene. Trimming removed 5 bases at V and 7 bases at J, with 15 bases between. The CDR3, as DNA: TGTGCCAGCTCATTATACCGGGACTTGAATTCACCCCTCCACTTT. It translates to CASSLYRDLNSPLHF.

This clonotype was observed many times. The rearrangement joins TRBV24-1 to TRBJ2-1; 15 nucleotides match TRBD2. Unmatched junction bases numbered 9, after V lost 4 bases and J lost 9 bases. The CDR3 is 17 residues long. Germline lookup yields CDR1 KGHDR and CDR2 SFDVKD. CDR3 coding DNA: TGTGCCACCAGTGACCCCCGGACTAGCGGGGGGGCAGGTGAGCAGTTCTTC. Its protein is CATSDPRTSGGAGEQFF.

This clonotype was picked up many times. The chain couples TRBV12-3 or TRBV12-4 to TRBJ2-7; possibly TRBD2 for D (6 bases). This CDR3 region has 15 residues. Deletions cut 4 bases from V and 0 bases from J, with 13 bases between. The CDR3 sequence is CASSSTGTASYEQYF. The CDR3 DNA sequence: TGTGCCAGCAGTTCAACCGGGACTGCCTCCTACGAGCAGTACTTC.

This clonotype was picked up many times. This rearrangement joins TRBV3-1 to TRBJ2-5; D unresolved. This CDR3 has 14 amino acids. Germline V gene lookup returns CDR1 LGHDT and CDR2 YNNKEL (reference sequence). V lost 4 bases and J 0 bases, leaving 9 bases between the germline ends. CDR3 bases: TGTGCCAGCAGCCCCAGACGGAACCAAGAGACCCAGTACTTC. This codes for CASSPRRNQETQYF.

This clonotype was seen many times. This chain uses TRBV18 with TRBJ2-7, with a weak D call TRBD2 (6 bases). The V end lost 4 bases, the J end lost 3 bases, and 16 bases lay between the germline ends. The CDR3 runs to 15 residues. CDR1 and CDR2 (germline): KGHSH, LQKENI. This CDR3 is CASSRDGGSDYEQYF. CDR3 nucleotides: TGTGCCAGCTCACGGGACGGAGGGTCAGACTACGAGCAGTACTTC.

The rearrangement uses TRBV7-2 and TRBJ1-5, with 10 positions matching TRBD1. Germline V gene lookup returns CDR1 SGHTA and CDR2 FQGNSA. The junction had 3 bases not matched to a gene; V was cut back by 8 bases and J by 5 bases. This CDR3 is 13 amino acids long. The CDR3 loop reads CASSGTGDQPQHF. CDR3 nucleotides: TGTGCCAGCTCCGGGACAGGGGATCAGCCCCAGCATTTT. The variable domain in full, completed from reference TRBV7-2 and TRBJ1-5, reads GAGVSQSPSNKVTEKGKDVELRCDPISGHTALYWYRQSLGQGLEFLIYFQGNSAPDKSGLPSDRFSAERTGGSVSTLTIQRTQQEDSAVYLCASSGTGDQPQHFGDGTRLSIL.

A remark on this clonotype: A much larger clonotype is one base distant, so this may be a read error. It is likely a read error, because the conserved phenylalanine at the end of the CDR3 is missing. The V and J genes are TRBV5-1 and TRBJ2-3; 10 nucleotides align to TRBD2. Trimming cost V 0 bases and J 6 bases; bases outside gene matches: 4. This CDR3 is built from 15 residues. Per germline, CDR1 SGHRS and CDR2 YFSETQ. The CDR3 loop is CASSLASGGRDTQYV. As DNA, the CDR3 is TGCGCCAGCAGCTTGGCTAGCGGGGGCAGGGATACGCAGTATGTT.

This clonotype was counted ten times or more. The CDR3 DNA is TGTGCCAGCAGCTTGGTGGCCGGGGGGTGGTCCTACAATGAGCAGTTCTTC. Translating gives CASSLVAGGWSYNEQFF. V usage is TRBV5-8 and J usage is TRBJ2-1; 7 bases agree with TRBD2. The ends lost 0 bases at V and 1 base at J; junction bases unmatched: 7. The CDR3 loop spans 17 amino acids. Germline V gene sequence: CDR1 SGHTS, CDR2 YDEGEE.

The chain combines TRBV6-2 or TRBV6-3 with TRBJ2-7, with 10 bases fitting TRBD2. The CDR3 covers 16 residues. V lost 8 bases and J lost 1; bases outside the gene matches: 11. Looked up from germline, CDR1 is MNHEY and CDR2 is SVGEGT. The CDR3 loop reads CASGAGPGLASYEQYF. The CDR3 DNA reads as TGTGCCAGCGGAGCGGGGCCGGGACTAGCGTCCTACGAGCAGTACTTC.

In its sample, this clonotype was seen a few times. Being one base from a much bigger clone, this may be a read error. This chain uses TRBV12-3 or TRBV12-4 with TRBJ2-7; TRBD2 aligns across 15 bases. The length of the CDR3 is 18 residues. CDR3 residues: CASSPGLAGGSPSCEQYF. CDR3 bases: TGTGCCAGCAGTCCGGGACTAGCGGGGGGCTCGCCTTCCTGCGAGCAGTACTTC.

This clonotype has only a few counts. A clone one base away is much larger, so this may be a read error. The chain has TRBV20-1 and TRBJ2-5; the D gene could be TRBD1 or TRBD2 (5 bases each). The germline V and J ends were trimmed by 3 bases and 11 bases, with 19 bases remaining between them. The germline V gene encodes CDR1 DFQATT and CDR2 SNEGSKA (reference sequence). The CDR3 is 13 amino acids. CDR3 loop: CSASPGHRVRQYF. The CDR3 region has the DNA TGCAGTGCTAGCCCGGGGCATAGGGTAAGGCAGTACTTC.

This clonotype was seen repeatedly, ten times or more. The chain couples TRBV20-1 to TRBJ2-5, with no clear D. V lost 5 bases and J lost 2, with 15 bases in between. The CDR3 length is 14 residues. Per the germline V gene, CDR1 is DFQATT and CDR2 is SNEGSKA (reference sequence). CDR3 sequence: CSAGPDTSQETQYF. DNA for the CDR3: TGCAGTGCTGGGCCCGACACATCTCAAGAGACCCAGTACTTC.

This clonotype showed up just once. V usage is TRBV10-3 and J usage is TRBJ2-3; TRBD2 matches 9 bases. CDR1 ENHRY and CDR2 SYGVKD come from the germline V gene. V shed 10 bases, J shed 5 bases, and the junction held 13 bases outside the gene matches. The CDR3 runs to 15 residues. The CDR3 nucleotides read TGTGCCACCGGACCCATAGCGGGAGATGGAGATACGCAGTATTTT. Translated: CATGPIAGDGDTQYF.

Worth noting for this clonotype: The final CDR3 position lacks the conserved phenylalanine or tryptophan, pointing to a likely read error. The gene calls are TRBV4-1 and TRBJ2-2; no firm D call. The CDR3 has 11 residues. The germline V gene encodes CDR1 MGHRA and CDR2 YSYEKL. CDR3 DNA sequence: TGCGCCAGCACCCAAACCGGGGAGCTGTTTTGT. Translating gives CASTQTGELFC.

The table lists this clonotype with many counts. The chain recombines TRBV28 with TRBJ1-2, with 9 bases fitting TRBD1. From germline, CDR1 is MDHEN and CDR2 SYDVKM. The CDR3 runs to 14 residues. V gave up 6 bases and J gave up 2 bases; unmatched junction bases: 4. The CDR3: CASSPGTGNYGYTF. The CDR3 nucleotides read TGTGCCAGCAGCCCAGGGACAGGGAACTATGGCTACACCTTC.

This clonotype was seen repeatedly, ten times or more. This rearrangement joins TRBV4-2 to TRBJ1-2; D not certain. This CDR3 has 14 residues. V lost 0 bases and J 5 bases, leaving 10 bases between the germline ends. Germline V gene lookup returns CDR1 LGHNA and CDR2 YNFKEQ. The CDR3 loop reads CASSQDLIGYGYTF. The CDR3 DNA follows: TGTGCCAGCAGCCAAGATTTGATCGGATATGGCTACACCTTC.

This clonotype appeared many times. This CDR3 reads CASSRLTSDNEQFF. The CDR3, as DNA: TGTGCCAGCAGCCGCCTCACTAGCGACAATGAGCAGTTCTTC. The chain couples TRBV14 to TRBJ2-1, with 7 bases aligning to TRBD2. CDR1 and CDR2 from the germline V gene are SGHDN and FVKESK. The junction had 5 bases not matched to a gene; V was cut back by 4 bases and J by 5 bases. The CDR3 is 14 residues long.

Note on this clonotype: A much bigger clone sits one base away, suggesting this may be a read error. The chain recombines TRBV6-2 or TRBV6-3 with TRBJ2-3; D might be TRBD1 or TRBD2, each matching 5 bases. Germline V gives CDR1 MNHEY, CDR2 SVGEGT. The CDR3 totals 17 residues. CDR3 DNA sequence: TGTGCCAACAGTTACAAGGCGCCGGGACCCTTAGTGCATACGCAGTATTTT. Translation: CANSYKAPGPLVHTQYF.

V usage is TRBV7-9 and J usage is TRBJ1-1, with D unclear. This CDR3 is built from 16 residues. Germline-derived CDR1 and CDR2 are SEHNR and FQNEAQ (reference sequence). Trimming took 0 bases from V and 4 from J, leaving 15 bases between them. The CDR3 nucleotides read TGTGCCAGCAGCTTAGCAGGGCCAGCGTTGGGCACTGAAGCTTTCTTT. This gives the protein CASSLAGPALGTEAFF. The full variable domain, with the rest looked up from reference TRBV7-9 and TRBJ1-1, is DTGVSQNPRHKITKRGQNVTFRCDPISEHNRLYWYRQTLGQGPEFLTYFQNEAQLEKSRLLSDRFSAERPKGSFSTLEIQRTEQGDSAMYLCASSLAGPALGTEAFFGQGTRLTVV.

This clonotype occurred once. The chain is built from TRBV21-1 and TRBJ2-2; the table's D call of TRBD2 was not tested on the DNA. TRBV21-1 is assigned pseudogene status. The length of the CDR3 is 16 residues. CDR3 in amino acids: CANSITSGGNTGELFF. The CDR3 DNA reads TGTGCCAACAGCATAACTAGCGGGGGGAACACCGGGGAGCTGTTTTTT.

The chain has TRBV28 and TRBJ2-3, with TRBD2 matching 7 bases. Germline trimming cut 11 bases from V and 0 bases from J; bases unmatched to any gene: 14. Germline CDR1 and CDR2: MDHEN and SYDVKM. CDR3 length: 16 residues. The CDR3 DNA sequence: TGTGCCGCTTGGGGGGAGGGCAGTGACAGCACAGATACGCAGTATTTT. It yields the protein CAAWGEGSDSTDTQYF.

V and J are TRBV5-1 and TRBJ2-1; no definite D call. This CDR3 spans 15 amino acids. Per the germline V gene, CDR1 is SGHRS and CDR2 is YFSETQ. V was cut by 4 bases and J by 6 bases, with 17 bases left in between. The CDR3 loop is CASSPQTTVRNEQFF. CDR3 nucleotide sequence: TGCGCCAGCAGCCCACAAACCACGGTCCGCAATGAGCAGTTCTTC.

V is TRBV20-1 and J is TRBJ2-7; maybe TRBD1 (6 bases). The CDR3 sequence is 14 residues long. Germline V lookup: CDR1 DFQATT, CDR2 SNEGSKA (reference sequence). Between the trimmed V and J ends, which lost 5 bases and 0 bases, there was a span of 14 bases. DNA for the CDR3: TGCAGTGCTCCCGTCGACAGGAGCTCCTACGAGCAGTACTTC. Translating it yields CSAPVDRSSYEQYF.

This clonotype is a singleton in its sample. This could be a read error, since a much larger clone is one nucleotide away. This chain connects TRBV7-2 to TRBJ2-7, with D tentatively TRBD1 or TRBD2 (6 bases each). V was clipped by 4 bases and J by 12 bases, with 22 bases between them. The CDR3 length is 14 residues. In germline, CDR1 is SGHTA, CDR2 FQGNSA. The CDR3 DNA sequence: TGTGCCAGCAGCTGGGGGGCTGCCACCGGGCGTTTGTACTTC. This sequence encodes CASSWGAATGRLYF.

The chain uses TRBV28 and TRBJ1-1; D gene unclear. V dropped 6 bases and J dropped 1 base, with 12 bases sitting between them. The CDR3 spans 14 residues. Per germline, CDR1 MDHEN and CDR2 SYDVKM. The CDR3 sequence: CASSTGGWNTEAFF. The CDR3 DNA sequence: TGTGCCAGCAGCACCGGAGGCTGGAACACTGAAGCTTTCTTT.

This clonotype was seen repeatedly, ten times or more. This chain links TRBV9 with TRBJ1-2, with D maybe TRBD1 (5 bases). Trimming removed 0 bases at V and 8 bases at J, with 17 bases between. The length of the CDR3 is 15 residues. In germline, CDR1 is SGDLS, CDR2 YYNGEE. The CDR3 DNA sequence: TGTGCCAGCAGCGTAGGGGGCACCTTTCGAGGGGGCTACACCTTC. Residues: CASSVGGTFRGGYTF.